Presented here are 25 T cell receptor beta chains from one specimen sequenced in a study of T cells in Graves' hyperthyroidism and ophthalmopathy. Amplification of TCR beta CDR3 regions was performed using RNA transcripts as template. The primer set for the first-round RT-PCR of the TCR CDR3 was HTBI. MiXCR was run by TCRdb on the multiplex PCR reads, yielding one entry per CDR3 protein. The data show 490,000 or so distinct CDR3 sequences, 46% seen once. The sample was peripheral blood or thyroid tissue (not recorded which). These receptors all stem from an adult woman with Graves' disease, either hyperthyroidism or ophthalmopathy (not recorded which).

This clonotype turned up a few times. This chain uses TRBV29-1 with TRBJ1-2, with a weak D call TRBD1 (5 bases). The germline V and J ends were trimmed by 8 bases and 6 bases, with 16 bases remaining between them. The CDR3 is made up of 12 amino acids. The germline V gene has CDR1 SQVTM and CDR2 ANQGSEA. In nucleotides, the CDR3 is TGCAGCACCACTTCCGGGGACGATGGCTACACCTTC. Its translation is CSTTSGDDGYTF.

V and J are TRBV15 and TRBJ1-5; the D is unclear. V lost 1 base and J lost 4, with 11 bases in between. The CDR3 length is 15 residues. Germline values: CDR1 LNHNV, CDR2 YYDKDF (reference sequence). CDR3 bases: TGTGCCACCAGCAGAGTACGTTTTCGGAATCAGCCCCAGCATTTT. It encodes CATSRVRFRNQPQHF. Full variable domain (remainder filled in from reference TRBV15 and TRBJ1-5): DAMVIQNPRYQVTQFGKPVTLSCSQTLNHNVMYWYQQKSSQAPKLLFHYYDKDFNNEADTPDNFQSRRPNTSFCFLDIRSPGLGDTAMYLCATSRVRFRNQPQHFGDGTRLSIL.

This clonotype is a singleton in its sample. The chain uses TRBV7-2 and TRBJ2-7; 7 positions match TRBD2. The CDR3 sequence is 15 residues long. CDR1 is SGHTA, CDR2 FQGNSA, per germline. J lost 0 bases, V lost 7 bases, and 9 bases had no gene match. The CDR3 is CASNLGGGNSYEQYF. In DNA, the CDR3 is TGTGCCAGCAACTTGGGGGGGGGGAACTCCTACGAGCAGTACTTC.

V usage is TRBV29-1 and J usage is TRBJ1-3; unclear D gene. The length of the CDR3 is 15 residues. Germline assignment: CDR1 SQVTM and CDR2 ANQGSEA. V lost 8 bases and J lost 0, with 17 bases in between. The DNA of the CDR3 is TGCAGCTTGTCCGGCCTTTCCTTCTCTGGAAACACCATATATTTT. This gives the protein CSLSGLSFSGNTIYF.

The J gene is TRBJ1-3, the V gene TRBV2; D not resolved. Germline lookup yields CDR1 SNHLY and CDR2 FYNNEI. This CDR3 region has 16 residues. Deletions cut 6 bases from V and 3 bases from J, with 18 bases between. DNA of the CDR3: TGTGCCAGCAGCCCCCGGGCCTCTAACTATGGAAACACCATATATTTT. As protein: CASSPRASNYGNTIYF. Filled out from reference TRBV2 and TRBJ1-3, the complete variable domain reads EPEVTQTPSHQVTQMGQEVILRCVPISNHLYFYWYRQILGQKVEFLVSFYNNEISEKSEIFDDQFSVERPDGSNFTLKIRSTKLEDSAMYFCASSPRASNYGNTIYFGEGSWLTVV.

This clonotype was observed at least ten times. This sequence joins TRBV7-9 and TRBJ1-2; 7 positions match TRBD1. V shed 4 bases, J shed 8 bases, and the junction held 7 bases outside the gene matches. This CDR3 spans 13 amino acids. The germline V gene has CDR1 SEHNR and CDR2 FQNEAQ (reference sequence). The CDR3 spells CASSSPGGLGYTF. The DNA for the CDR3 is TGTGCCAGCAGCTCCCCAGGGGGATTGGGCTACACCTTC.

This clonotype appeared many times. The gene calls are TRBV29-1 and TRBJ2-7, with 10 bases aligning to TRBD1. The CDR3 spans 17 residues. Trimming at V came to 4 bases and at J to 4 bases, leaving 16 bases not matched to a gene. The germline CDR1 and CDR2 sequences are SQVTM and ANQGSEA. The CDR3, as DNA: TGCAGCGTTGTTTTAGGGCGGGACAGGGGTGGTATGTACGAGCAGTACTTC. Translation: CSVVLGRDRGGMYEQYF.

This clonotype was seen more than once but under ten times. The junction does not match germline at one end; this may be a read error. This rearrangement joins TRBV10-3 to TRBJ1-5; D call uncertain. The germline V gene has CDR1 ENHRY and CDR2 SYGVKD. The CDR3 loop spans 17 amino acids. The CDR3 here is CASSEKGANLNNQPQHF. The CDR3 DNA follows: TGTGCCAGCAGTGAAAAAGGAGCCAACTTGAACAATCAGCCCCAGCATTTT.

This clonotype has a count of ten or more. The chain links TRBV29-1 to TRBJ1-2, with TRBD1 matching 10 bases. Germline CDR1 is SQVTM and CDR2 is ANQGSEA. V lost 4 bases to trimming and J lost 6 bases; unmatched junction nucleotides: 14. The CDR3 runs to 16 residues. The CDR3 nucleotides read TGCAGCGTTGCAGGGGACAGGGGTTCGCCCCTGAATGGCTACACCTTC. Its translation is CSVAGDRGSPLNGYTF.

This chain joins TRBV5-4 and TRBJ2-5, with TRBD1 matching over 7 bases. This CDR3 comprises 15 residues. Germline V gene data show CDR1 as SGHNT and CDR2 as YYREEE (reference sequence). Trimming removed 4 bases from V and 2 bases from J; junction bases left unmatched: 8. The CDR3 DNA follows: TGTGCCAGCAGCCGAACGACAGGGCGTCAAGAGACCCAGTACTTC. This translates into CASSRTTGRQETQYF. The full variable domain, with the rest looked up from reference TRBV5-4 and TRBJ2-5, is ETGVTQSPTHLIKTRGQQVTLRCSSQSGHNTVSWYQQALGQGPQFIFQYYREEENGRGNFPPRFSGLQFPNYSSELNVNALELDDSALYLCASSRTTGRQETQYFGPGTRLLVL.

The chain recombines TRBV9 with TRBJ2-5; D is unresolved. CDR1 is SGDLS, CDR2 YYNGEE, per germline. The CDR3 spans 15 residues. Trimming stripped 4 bases from V and 2 bases from J, with 15 bases between. The CDR3 coding sequence is TGTGCCAGCAGCCCCCAAGGTTCCATTCAAGAGACCCAGTACTTC. This codes for CASSPQGSIQETQYF.

V and J are TRBV20-1 and TRBJ2-5, with D tentatively TRBD2 (5 bases). V was trimmed by 0 bases and J by 0 bases, leaving 14 bases between them. In germline, CDR1 is DFQATT, CDR2 SNEGSKA (reference sequence). The CDR3 is made up of 16 amino acids. CDR3 DNA: TGCAGTGCTAGAGATAACCCGGGGTGGTACCAAGAGACCCAGTACTTC. It translates to CSARDNPGWYQETQYF.

This clonotype was counted ten times or more. The V gene is TRBV12-3 or TRBV12-4, the J gene TRBJ1-2; the D is unclear. The ends were cut back, 2 bases at V and 7 bases at J, with 17 bases in the middle. CDR3 size: 15 residues. The CDR3 region is CASSLRSPSLLGYTF. Here the CDR3 DNA reads TGTGCCAGCAGTTTACGATCACCGAGCCTCCTTGGCTACACCTTC.

This clonotype was seen at least ten times. The chain carries TRBV25-1 and TRBJ1-6; D may be TRBD1 (6 bases). Germline V gene lookup returns CDR1 MGHDK and CDR2 SYGVNS. V was cut by 4 bases and J by 9 bases, with 13 bases left in between. This CDR3 comprises 14 residues. The CDR3 nucleotides are TGTGCCAGCAGTGTGACAGGAGCGGGTTCACCCCTCCACTTT. Translation: CASSVTGAGSPLHF.

This clonotype was seen repeatedly, ten times or more. The chain employs TRBV5-1 and TRBJ1-1; a possible D gene is TRBD1 (6 bases). V dropped 4 bases and J dropped 8 bases, with 15 bases sitting between them. Germline lookup yields CDR1 SGHRS and CDR2 YFSETQ. The CDR3 consists of 13 residues. CDR3 DNA sequence: TGCGCCAGCAGCGTCGACAGGTATCTCGAAGCTTTCTTT. It is translated as CASSVDRYLEAFF. The whole variable domain, remainder taken from reference TRBV5-1 and TRBJ1-1, is KAGVTQTPRYLIKTRGQQVTLSCSPISGHRSVSWYQQTPGQGLQFLFEYFSETQRNKGNFPGRFSGRQFSNSRSEMNVSTLELGDSALYLCASSVDRYLEAFFGQGTRLTVV.

Comments on this clonotype: One end of the junction does not line up with germline, which may come from a read error. The V and J genes are TRBV20-1 and TRBJ1-1; 9 bases fit TRBD1. This CDR3 is 17 amino acids long. Germline CDR1 and CDR2: DFQATT and SNEGSKA (reference sequence). This CDR3 reads CSARDPDRGGMNTEAFF. The DNA for the CDR3 is TGCAGTGCTAGAGACCCGGACAGGGGAGGGATGAACACTGAGGCTTTCTTT.

Worth noting for this clonotype: One junction end does not reproduce the germline sequence, and a read error may be involved. This chain connects TRBV10-3 to TRBJ2-6, with 7 bases fitting TRBD1. Germline V lookup: CDR1 ENHRY, CDR2 SYGVKD. The CDR3 loop spans 14 amino acids. CDR3: CAISPNTGANVLTF. The DNA of the CDR3 is TGTGCCATCAGCCCCAATACAGGGGCGAACGTCCTGACTTTC.

The chain is built from TRBV10-3 and TRBJ2-6, with 8 positions matching TRBD1. V shed 0 bases and J 0 bases; nucleotides not matched to a gene: 7. Germline V gene data show CDR1 as ENHRY and CDR2 as SYGVKD. This CDR3 is 19 amino acids long. CDR3 in amino acids: CAISESPDRVLSGANVLTF. DNA for the CDR3: TGTGCCATCAGTGAGTCACCGGACAGGGTTCTCTCTGGGGCCAACGTCCTGACTTTC.

DNA for the CDR3: TGCGCCAGCAGCTTCACAGGGGTGGATGGCTACACCTTC. Amino acids: CASSFTGVDGYTF. V and J are TRBV5-1 and TRBJ1-2; 7 nucleotides match TRBD1. V lost 2 bases and J lost 6; bases outside the gene matches: 4. The CDR3 covers 13 residues. Germline CDR1 reads SGHRS; CDR2 reads YFSETQ.

The rearrangement uses TRBV11-3 and TRBJ2-2; the D is unclear. The CDR3 length is 15 residues. Germline V gives CDR1 SGHNT, CDR2 YENEEA. Trimming shortened V by 3 bases and J by 4 bases, and 12 bases separated the two germline ends. In DNA form, the CDR3 reads TGTGCCAGCAGCTTCAGTTCCGGCCCCACCGGGGAGCTGTTTTTT. It specifies CASSFSSGPTGELFF.

The chain has TRBV4-1 and TRBJ2-2; D unclear. The germline CDR1 and CDR2 sequences are MGHRA and YSYEKL. The V end was cut by 1 base, the J end by 2 bases, with 14 bases between. The CDR3 covers 17 residues. As DNA, the CDR3 is TGCGCCAGCAGCCAAGTACCTGGGCAGGCCAACACCGGGGAGCTGTTTTTT. Translating it yields CASSQVPGQANTGELFF.

The chain uses TRBV6-1 and TRBJ2-7, with no clear D. Germline loops: CDR1 MNHNS, CDR2 SASEGT. Trimming pared 8 bases from V and 2 bases from J, leaving 22 bases between. This CDR3 spans 16 amino acids. This CDR3 reads CASSPSWAGGTYEQYF. The CDR3 coding sequence is TGTGCCAGCTCCCCCTCTTGGGCTGGCGGCACCTACGAGCAGTACTTC.

V usage is TRBV6-4 and J usage is TRBJ1-1, with D possibly being TRBD1 (6 bases). With 5 bases removed from V and 4 bases from J, the gap between germline ends came to 14 bases. The CDR3 runs to 14 residues. CDR1 and CDR2 (germline): MRHNA, SNTAGT. The CDR3 bases are TGTGCCAGCAGTACTACCAGGGGCGGCACTGAAGCTTTCTTT. Translated, it gives CASSTTRGGTEAFF.

The J gene is TRBJ1-5, the V gene TRBV29-1, with D unclear. Germline loops: CDR1 SQVTM, CDR2 ANQGSEA. There are 13 residues in the CDR3. The ends were cut back, 5 bases at V and 0 bases at J, with 8 bases in the middle. The CDR3, as DNA: TGCAGCGTTATAGGGAATAGCAATCAGCCCCAGCATTTT. Its protein product is CSVIGNSNQPQHF.

With respect to this clonotype: No conserved phenylalanine or tryptophan ends this CDR3, so it is likely a read error. The chain carries TRBV7-9 and TRBJ1-1; D is possibly TRBD1 (6 bases). Germline V lookup: CDR1 SEHNR, CDR2 FQNEAQ (reference sequence). The CDR3 length is 14 residues. V dropped 5 bases and J dropped 4 bases, with 14 bases sitting between them. The CDR3 DNA reads TGTGCCAGCAGCCCGACAGGAACGGGCACTGAAGCTTTCTCT. Translation: CASSPTGTGTEAFS.